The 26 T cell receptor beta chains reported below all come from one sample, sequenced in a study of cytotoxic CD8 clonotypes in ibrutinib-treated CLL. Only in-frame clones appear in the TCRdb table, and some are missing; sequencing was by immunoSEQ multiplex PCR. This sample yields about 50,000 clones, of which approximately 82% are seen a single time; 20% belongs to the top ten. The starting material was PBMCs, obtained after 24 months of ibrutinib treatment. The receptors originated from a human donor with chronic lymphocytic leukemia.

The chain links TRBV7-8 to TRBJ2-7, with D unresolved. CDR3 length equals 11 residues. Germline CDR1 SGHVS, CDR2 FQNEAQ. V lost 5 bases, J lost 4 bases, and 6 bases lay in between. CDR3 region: CASSPKYEQYF. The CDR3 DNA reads TGTGCCAGCAGCCCCAAGTACGAGCAGTACTTC.

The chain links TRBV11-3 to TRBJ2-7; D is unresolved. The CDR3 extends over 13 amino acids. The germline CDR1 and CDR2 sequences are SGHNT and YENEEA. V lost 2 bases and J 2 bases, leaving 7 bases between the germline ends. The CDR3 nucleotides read TGTGCCAGCAGCTTAAGCGACACCTACGAGCAGTACTTC. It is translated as CASSLSDTYEQYF.

CDR3 loop: CASSQTANTEAFF. The CDR3 DNA reads as TGTGCCAGCAGCCAGACAGCGAACACTGAAGCTTTCTTT. The chain links TRBV7-2 to TRBJ1-1, with D possibly being TRBD1 (5 bases). This CDR3 spans 13 amino acids. V lost 5 bases and J 1 base, leaving 8 bases between the germline ends. Germline V gene sequence: CDR1 SGHTA, CDR2 FQGNSA.

CDR3 nucleotides: TGTGCCAGCAGTTTCTTAGGGGCCCGGGAGACCCAGTACTTC. This sequence encodes CASSFLGARETQYF. V and J are TRBV27 and TRBJ2-5; D might be TRBD1 (5 bases). CDR3 length: 14 amino acids. Trimming removed 3 bases from V and 5 bases from J, with 13 bases in between. CDR1 is MNHEY, CDR2 SMNVEV, per germline (reference sequence).

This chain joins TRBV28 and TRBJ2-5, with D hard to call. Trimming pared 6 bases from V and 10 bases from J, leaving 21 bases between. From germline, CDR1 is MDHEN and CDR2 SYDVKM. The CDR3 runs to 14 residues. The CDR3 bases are TGTGCCAGCAGGCATACAGTCCCGCAGCTGGGCCAGTACTTC. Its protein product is CASRHTVPQLGQYF.

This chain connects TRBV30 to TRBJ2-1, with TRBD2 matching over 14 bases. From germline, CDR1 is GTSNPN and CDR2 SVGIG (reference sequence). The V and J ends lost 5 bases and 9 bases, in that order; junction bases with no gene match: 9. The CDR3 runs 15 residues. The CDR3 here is CAWAMTSGRASEQFF. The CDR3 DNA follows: TGTGCCTGGGCGATGACTAGCGGGAGGGCCAGTGAGCAGTTCTTC.

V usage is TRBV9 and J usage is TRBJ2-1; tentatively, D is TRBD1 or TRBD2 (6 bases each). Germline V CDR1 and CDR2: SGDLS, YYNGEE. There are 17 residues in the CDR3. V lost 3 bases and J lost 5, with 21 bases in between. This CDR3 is CASSEGVLLASNNEQFF. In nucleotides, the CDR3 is TGTGCCAGCAGCGAGGGGGTTCTGCTAGCGTCCAACAATGAGCAGTTCTTC.

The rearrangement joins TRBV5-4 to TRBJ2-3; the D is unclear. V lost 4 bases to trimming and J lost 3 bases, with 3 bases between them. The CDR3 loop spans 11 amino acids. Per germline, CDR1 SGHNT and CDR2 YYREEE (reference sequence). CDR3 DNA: TGTGCCAGCAGCCGGACAGATACGCAGTATTTT. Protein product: CASSRTDTQYF.

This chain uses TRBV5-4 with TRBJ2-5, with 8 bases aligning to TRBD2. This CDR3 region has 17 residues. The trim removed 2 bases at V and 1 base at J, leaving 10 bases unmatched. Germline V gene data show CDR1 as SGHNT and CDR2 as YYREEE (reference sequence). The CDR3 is CASSFPGGTKVQETQYF. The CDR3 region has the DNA TGTGCCAGCAGCTTTCCGGGGGGGACTAAAGTCCAAGAGACCCAGTACTTC.

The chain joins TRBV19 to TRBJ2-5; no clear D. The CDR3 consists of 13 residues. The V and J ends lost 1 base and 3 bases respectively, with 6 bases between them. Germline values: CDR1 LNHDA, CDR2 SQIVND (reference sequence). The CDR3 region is CASSIGPKETQYF. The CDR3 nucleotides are TGTGCCAGTAGTATAGGACCGAAAGAGACCCAGTACTTC.

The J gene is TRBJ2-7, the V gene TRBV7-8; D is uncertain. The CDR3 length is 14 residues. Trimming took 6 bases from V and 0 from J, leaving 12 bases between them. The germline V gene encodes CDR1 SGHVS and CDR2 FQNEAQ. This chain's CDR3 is CASRADMSSYEQYF. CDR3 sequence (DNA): TGTGCCAGCAGGGCTGATATGAGCTCCTACGAGCAGTACTTC.

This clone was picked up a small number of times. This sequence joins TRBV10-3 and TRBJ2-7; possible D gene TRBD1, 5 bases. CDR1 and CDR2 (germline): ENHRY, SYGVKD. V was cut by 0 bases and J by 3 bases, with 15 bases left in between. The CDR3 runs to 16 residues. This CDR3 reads CAISESKAGKIYEQYF. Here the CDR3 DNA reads TGTGCCATCAGTGAGTCGAAGGCAGGGAAAATCTACGAGCAGTACTTC.

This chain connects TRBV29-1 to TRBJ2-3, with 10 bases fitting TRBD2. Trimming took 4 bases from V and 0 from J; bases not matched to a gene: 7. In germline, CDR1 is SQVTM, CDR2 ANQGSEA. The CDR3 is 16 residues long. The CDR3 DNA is TGCAGCGTTGCCGGGACTAGCGCCACTAGCACAGATACGCAGTATTTT. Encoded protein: CSVAGTSATSTDTQYF.

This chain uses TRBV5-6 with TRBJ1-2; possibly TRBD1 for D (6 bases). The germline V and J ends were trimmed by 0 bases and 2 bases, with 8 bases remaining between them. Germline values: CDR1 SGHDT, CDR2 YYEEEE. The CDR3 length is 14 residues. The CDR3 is CASSLGTVNYGYTF. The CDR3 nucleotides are TGTGCCAGCAGCTTGGGGACAGTCAACTATGGCTACACCTTC. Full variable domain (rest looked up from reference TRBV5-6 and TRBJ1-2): DAGVTQSPTHLIKTRGQQVTLRCSPKSGHDTVSWYQQALGQGPQFIFQYYEEEERQRGNFPDRFSGHQFPNYSSELNVNALLLGDSALYLCASSLGTVNYGYTFGSGTRLTVV.

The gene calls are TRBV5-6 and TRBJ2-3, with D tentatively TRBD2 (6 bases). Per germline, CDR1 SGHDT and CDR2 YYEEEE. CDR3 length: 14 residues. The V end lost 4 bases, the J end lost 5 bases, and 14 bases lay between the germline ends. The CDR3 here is CASSKGLHGDTQYF. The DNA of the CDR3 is TGTGCCAGCAGCAAGGGACTTCACGGAGATACGCAGTATTTT.

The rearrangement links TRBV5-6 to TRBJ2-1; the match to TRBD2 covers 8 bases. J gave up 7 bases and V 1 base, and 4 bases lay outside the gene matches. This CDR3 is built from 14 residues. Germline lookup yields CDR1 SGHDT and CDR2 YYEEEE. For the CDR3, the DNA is TGTGCCAGCAGCTTGTACGGGAGGGATAATGAGCAGTTCTTC. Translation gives CASSLYGRDNEQFF.

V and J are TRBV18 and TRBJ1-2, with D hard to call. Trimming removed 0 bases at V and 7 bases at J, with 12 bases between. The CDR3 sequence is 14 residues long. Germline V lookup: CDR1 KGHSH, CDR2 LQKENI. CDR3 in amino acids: CASSPPGTVPGYTF. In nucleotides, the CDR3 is TGTGCCAGCTCACCACCGGGTACAGTTCCTGGCTACACCTTC.

CDR3 nucleotides: TGCAGCGCCCGGGACAGTAGCTCCTACAATGAGCAGTTCTTC. As protein: CSARDSSSYNEQFF. The rearrangement links TRBV29-1 to TRBJ2-1, with 7 bases aligning to TRBD1. The CDR3 totals 14 residues. Germline lookup yields CDR1 SQVTM and CDR2 ANQGSEA. V dropped 7 bases and J dropped 0; count of bases not matched to a gene: 6.

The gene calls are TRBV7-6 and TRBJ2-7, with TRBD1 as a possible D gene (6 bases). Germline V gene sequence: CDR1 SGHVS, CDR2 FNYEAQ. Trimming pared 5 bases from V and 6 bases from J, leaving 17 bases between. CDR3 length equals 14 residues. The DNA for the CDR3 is TGTGCCAGCAGCCTACCCTACAGGGACGGCGAGCAGTACTTC. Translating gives CASSLPYRDGEQYF.

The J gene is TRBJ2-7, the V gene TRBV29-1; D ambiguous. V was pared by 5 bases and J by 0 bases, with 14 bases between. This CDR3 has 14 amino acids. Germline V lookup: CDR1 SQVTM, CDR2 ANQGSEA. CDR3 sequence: CSVTSRQDSYEQYF. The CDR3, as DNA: TGCAGCGTTACCTCAAGACAAGACTCCTACGAGCAGTACTTC.

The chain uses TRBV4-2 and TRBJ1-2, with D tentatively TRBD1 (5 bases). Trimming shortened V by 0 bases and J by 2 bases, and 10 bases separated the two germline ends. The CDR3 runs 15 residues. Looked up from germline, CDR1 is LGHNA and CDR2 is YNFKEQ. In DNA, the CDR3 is TGTGCCAGCAGCCAAGAAGAGGGGATGAACTATGGCTACACCTTC. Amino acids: CASSQEEGMNYGYTF.

The CDR3 DNA reads as TGTGCCAGCAGTTACCTAGCGGGAATCACAGATACGCAGTATTTT. As protein: CASSYLAGITDTQYF. This chain links TRBV6-6 with TRBJ2-3; 9 bases map to TRBD2. The trim removed 2 bases at V and 2 bases at J, leaving 2 bases unmatched. The CDR3 contains 15 residues. Germline CDR1 and CDR2: MNHNY and SVGAGI (reference sequence).

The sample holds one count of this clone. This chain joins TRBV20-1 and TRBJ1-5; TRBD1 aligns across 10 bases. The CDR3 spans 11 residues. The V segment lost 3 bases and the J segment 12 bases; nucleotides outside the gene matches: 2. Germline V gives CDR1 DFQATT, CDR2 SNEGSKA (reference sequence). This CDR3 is CSASDRGLQHF. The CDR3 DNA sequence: TGCAGTGCTAGTGACAGGGGGCTCCAGCATTTT.

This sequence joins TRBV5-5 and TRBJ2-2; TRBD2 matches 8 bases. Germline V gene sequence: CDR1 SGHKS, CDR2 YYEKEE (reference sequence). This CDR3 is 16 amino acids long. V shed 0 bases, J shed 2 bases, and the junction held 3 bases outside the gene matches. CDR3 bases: TGTGCCAGCAGCTTGGGACTAGCGACAAACACCGGGGAGCTGTTTTTT. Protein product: CASSLGLATNTGELFF.

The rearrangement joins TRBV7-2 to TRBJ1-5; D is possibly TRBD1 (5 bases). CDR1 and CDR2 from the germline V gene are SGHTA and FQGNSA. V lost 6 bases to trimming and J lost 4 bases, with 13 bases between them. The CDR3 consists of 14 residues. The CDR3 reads CASSPSGANQPQHF. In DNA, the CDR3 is TGTGCCAGCAGTCCTTCCGGGGCAAATCAGCCCCAGCATTTT.

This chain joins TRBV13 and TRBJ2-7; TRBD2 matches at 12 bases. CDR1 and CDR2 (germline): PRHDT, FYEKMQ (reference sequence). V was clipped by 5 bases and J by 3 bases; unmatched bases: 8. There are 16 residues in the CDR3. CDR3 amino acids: CASSVRTSGTFYEQYF. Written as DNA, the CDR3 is TGTGCCAGCAGCGTTAGGACTAGCGGGACTTTCTACGAGCAGTACTTC.